These 6 T cell receptor beta chains were sequenced from one sample in a study of blood T cell repertoires in COVID-19. Assay used: immunoSEQ multiplex PCR; TCRdb lists only in-frame clones, some missing. This table has 35,000 or so clones, approximately 75% appearing once. The specimen was peripheral blood. These receptors all come from a human donor in a cohort sampled during active or convalescent COVID-19. The donor label of this sample is uncertain.

The CDR3 here is CASSSTPGQSAFF. For the CDR3, the DNA is TGTGCCAGCAGTTCGACCCCGGGACAGTCGGCTTTCTTT. The genes are TRBV7-3 and TRBJ1-1; TRBD1 matches 7 bases. V lost 6 bases and J lost 11; bases outside the gene matches: 12. The CDR3 contains 13 residues. CDR1 is SGHTA and CDR2 is FQGTGA in the germline V gene.

This clone is a singleton in its sample. The V and J genes are TRBV9 and TRBJ2-5; D possibly corresponds to TRBD2 (7 bases). The CDR3 is made up of 15 amino acids. Trimming shortened V by 1 base and J by 5 bases, and 15 bases separated the two germline ends. The germline V gene encodes CDR1 SGDLS and CDR2 YYNGEE. CDR3 region: CASSVRGGGWETQYF. CDR3 DNA: TGTGCCAGCAGCGTAAGGGGGGGAGGATGGGAGACCCAGTACTTC. The variable domain in full, completed from reference TRBV9 and TRBJ2-5, reads DSGVTQTPKHLITATGQRVTLRCSPRSGDLSVYWYQQSLDQGLQFLIQYYNGEERAKGNILERFSAQQFPDLHSELNLSSLELGDSALYFCASSVRGGGWETQYFGPGTRLLVL.

The gene calls are TRBV5-1 and TRBJ2-1; TRBD1 agrees at 9 bases. The CDR3 spans 17 residues. Germline lookup yields CDR1 SGHRS and CDR2 YFSETQ. The junction had 8 bases not matched to a gene; V was cut back by 4 bases and J by 0 bases. The CDR3 is CASSRGDRVVSYNEQFF. The CDR3, as DNA: TGCGCCAGCAGCCGAGGGGACAGGGTGGTCTCCTACAATGAGCAGTTCTTC.

This clone was detected a few times. This sequence joins TRBV12-5 and TRBJ2-1; possibly TRBD1 for D (5 bases). V shed 2 bases and J shed 14 bases, with 13 bases lying between them. Germline values: CDR1 LGHNT, CDR2 FRNRAP. CDR3 length: 12 residues. CDR3 sequence reads: CASGLWAGKEFF. The DNA of the CDR3 is TGTGCTAGTGGTTTGTGGGCAGGGAAAGAGTTCTTC.

V is TRBV7-8 and J is TRBJ2-5; TRBD2 agrees at 14 bases. The CDR3 spans 18 residues. Germline-derived CDR1 and CDR2 are SGHVS and FQNEAQ. After removal of 5 bases from V and 2 bases from J, the junction contained 10 bases not matched to a gene. The DNA of the CDR3 is TGTGCCAGCAGCATCGGACTAGCGGGAGGTCCGACTCAAGAGACCCAGTACTTC. Translation gives CASSIGLAGGPTQETQYF.

This clone has just one count. J is TRBJ2-7 and V is TRBV3-1 (or the pseudogene TRBV3-2); maybe TRBD2 (6 bases). The V and J ends lost 4 bases and 0 bases respectively, with 19 bases between them. Germline-derived CDR1 and CDR2 are LGHDT and YNNKEL (reference sequence). The CDR3 extends over 17 amino acids. For the CDR3, the DNA is TGTGCCAGCAGCCCACAAGGACTACCAGGAAGCTCCTACGAGCAGTACTTC. Translated: CASSPQGLPGSSYEQYF.